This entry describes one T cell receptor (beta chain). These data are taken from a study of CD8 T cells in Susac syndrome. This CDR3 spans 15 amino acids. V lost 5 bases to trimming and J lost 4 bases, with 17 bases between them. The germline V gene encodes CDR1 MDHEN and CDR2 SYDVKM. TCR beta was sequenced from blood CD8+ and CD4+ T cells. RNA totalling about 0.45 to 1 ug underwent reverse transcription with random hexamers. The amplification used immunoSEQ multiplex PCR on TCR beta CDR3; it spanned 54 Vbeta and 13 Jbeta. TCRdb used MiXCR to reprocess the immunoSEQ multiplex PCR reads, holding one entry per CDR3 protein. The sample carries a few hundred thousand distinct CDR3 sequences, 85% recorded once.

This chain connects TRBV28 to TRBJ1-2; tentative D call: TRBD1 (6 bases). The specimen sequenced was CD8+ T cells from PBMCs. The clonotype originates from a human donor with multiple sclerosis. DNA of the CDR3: TGTGCCAGCAGTCTTAGGGGGTTTGATCTCTATGGCTACACCTTC. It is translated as CASSLRGFDLYGYTF.